Listed below are T cell receptor beta chains from one sample, sequenced in a study of blood T cells in healthy people across ages. Each CDR3 protein gets one entry after TCRdb re-called the 5' RACE reads with MiXCR. Of 850,000 to 1,000,000 distinct CDR3 sequences listed, 45% to 60% are singletons. Sequencing used blood. The receptors shown here come from a woman aged 60-75 years in good health. The CDR3 runs from the conserved cysteine through the conserved F or W. D genes are given only for firm matches. The size entry is marked missing in some rows and otherwise reads once, few, many or a size class.

j_call d_call v_call clone_size cdr3_nt cdr3_aa
TRBJ2-2 . TRBV15 . TGTGCCACCAGCAACCGGGACCGAGACACCGGGGAGCTGTTTTTT CATSNRDRDTGELFF
TRBJ1-2 . TRBV28 . TGTGCCAGCAGTTACCCGGGAGGGGTGTTTGGCTACACCTTC CASSYPGGVFGYTF
TRBJ2-6 . TRBV5-6 . TGTGCCAGCAGCGACCGGAACGGGGCCAACGTCCTGACTTTC CASSDRNGANVLTF
TRBJ2-3 . TRBV4-3 . TGCGCCAGCAGCCAACGCTTAGCTAGCACAGATACGCAGTATTTT CASSQRLASTDTQYF
TRBJ2-5 . TRBV29-1 . TGCAGCGTTGACCCTCCACCCCAGCAGTACTTC CSVDPPPQQYF
TRBJ1-3 . TRBV6-6 . TGTGCCAGCAGGGAGACAGCCTCTGGAAACACCATATATTTT CASRETASGNTIYF
TRBJ2-5 . TRBV12-3/TRBV12-4 few TGTGCCAGCAGTTACCCCGGACCCTTTAAAGAGACCCAGTACTTC CASSYPGPFKETQYF
TRBJ2-1 . TRBV5-1 few TGCGCCAGCAGCGCACAGAACTCCTACAATGAGCAGTTCTTC CASSAQNSYNEQFF
TRBJ2-7 . TRBV4-2 . TGTGCCAGCAGCCAAGATCATGTAGTCCCAGCCTACGAGCAGTACTTC CASSQDHVVPAYEQYF
TRBJ1-1 . TRBV30 . TGTGCCTGGAGTGTGGGGAGGGACACTGAAGCTTTCTTT CAWSVGRDTEAFF
TRBJ2-1 . TRBV29-1 . TGCAGCGTTGATGGCGGTCCTCTTGGCAATGAGCAGTTCTTC CSVDGGPLGNEQFF
TRBJ2-3 TRBD2 TRBV2 few TGTGCCAGCAGTGAAGCGCCTCTAGCGGGATCTAGCACAGATACGCAGTATTTT CASSEAPLAGSSTDTQYF
TRBJ2-7 . TRBV7-9 . TGTGCCAGCAGCGCAATTTCCGAGCAGTACTTC CASSAISEQYF
TRBJ1-4 . TRBV7-2 once TGTGCCAGCACCGGGTCTTGGGCAACTAATGAAAAACTGTTTTTT CASTGSWATNEKLFF
TRBJ1-5 . TRBV21-1 . TGTGCCAGCAGCATGCAGGGACAGCCCCAGCATTTT CASSMQGQPQHF
TRBJ2-3 TRBD2 TRBV11-2 . TGTGCCAGCAGCGACTCTGGGCTAGCGGGGTTCACAGATACGCAGTATTTT CASSDSGLAGFTDTQYF
TRBJ2-5 . TRBV3-1 . TGTGCCAGCAGCCAAGAGGTGATAACGGGGACCCAGTACTTC CASSQEVITGTQYF
TRBJ1-5 TRBD1 TRBV12-3/TRBV12-4 . TGTGCCAGCAGTTCCCCGACAGGGATCGGTCAGCCCCAGCATTTT CASSSPTGIGQPQHF
TRBJ1-6 TRBD1 TRBV28 . TGTGCCAGCATCCGATATCCTAGGGGGCCCATGAATAATTCGCCCCTCCACTTT CASIRYPRGPMNNSPLHF
TRBJ2-5 . TRBV24-1 . TGTGCCACCAGTGTGGGAGGTACTCAAGAGACCCTGTACTTC CATSVGGTQETLYF
TRBJ2-5 . TRBV6-2/TRBV6-3 . TGTGCCAGCAACAGCGACGGGCCTTTTAGGGAGCAGTACTTC CASNSDGPFREQYF
TRBJ2-1 . TRBV5-1 . TGCGCCAGCAGCTTGGTGGTGGGAGGAATATTTTTTGAGCAGTTCTTC CASSLVVGGIFFEQFF
TRBJ2-5 . TRBV3-1 few TGTGCCAGCAGCCAAGATCCATCAATAGAGACCCAGTACTTC CASSQDPSIETQYF
TRBJ2-2 . TRBV4-1 . TGCGCCAGCAGTCTGAGGACAGCAAACGGGGAGCTGTTTTTT CASSLRTANGELFF
TRBJ2-4 TRBD2 TRBV20-1 . TGCAGTGCTAGTCGCCGTAGCGGGGGGGACCTTCTAGCCAAAAACATTCAGTACTTC CSASRRSGGDLLAKNIQYF
TRBJ2-1 TRBD2 TRBV6-4 . TGTGCCAGCAGTGACGGAGCTAGCGGGATTCGTAATGAGCAGTTCTTC CASSDGASGIRNEQFF
TRBJ2-7 TRBD2 TRBV28 . TGTGCCAGCAGTTCTAGCGGAAGTCGCCCCTACGCCTACGAGCAGTACTTC CASSSSGSRPYAYEQYF
TRBJ2-4 . TRBV20-1 . TGCAGTGCTAGAGGCCAGGCCAGTCGGGGTCAGTACTTC CSARGQASRGQYF
TRBJ2-5 TRBD1 TRBV9 few TGTGCCAGCAGCGGAGGAGGACAGGGGGTAGAGACCCAGTACTTC CASSGGGQGVETQYF
TRBJ2-5 . TRBV20-1 few TGCAGTGCTAGCCTGTTAGGAAAAGGGGAGACCCAGTACTTC CSASLLGKGETQYF
TRBJ1-4 . TRBV20-1 . TGCAGTGCAAGACCCGGACCTAGAGGGCAGGGCGGGGAAAAACTGTTTTTT CSARPGPRGQGGEKLFF
TRBJ2-3 TRBD2 TRBV29-1 few TGCAGCGCCAAGACTAGCGGGAGTAATTTGGATACGCAGTATTTT CSAKTSGSNLDTQYF
TRBJ2-3 TRBD2 TRBV18 few TGTGCCAGCTCACCACCGCGAGCGGGAGGGCCAAGAGATACGCAGTATTTT CASSPPRAGGPRDTQYF
TRBJ2-7 . TRBV30 . TGTGCCTGGAGCGAGGACCCCGGGAGCGAGCAGTACTTC CAWSEDPGSEQYF
TRBJ2-7 . TRBV20-1 . TGCAGTGCTAGCAATCAGGGCTACGAGCAGTACTTC CSASNQGYEQYF
TRBJ2-1 TRBD2 TRBV4-2 . TGTGCCAGCAGCCGCCAACTAGCGGGAGCTTACAATGAGCAGTTCTTC CASSRQLAGAYNEQFF
TRBJ2-1 . TRBV20-1 few TGCAGTGCTAGAGATTCATGGGTTCCACCCGCGGATGAGCAGTTCTTC CSARDSWVPPADEQFF
TRBJ2-7 TRBD1 TRBV27 few TGTGCCAGCAATCGACAGGGGGCCCCCTACGAGCAGTACTTC CASNRQGAPYEQYF
TRBJ2-3 TRBD2 TRBV4-2 . TGTGCCAGCAGCCAAGCGACTAGCGGGAGTTCCGATACGCAGTATTTT CASSQATSGSSDTQYF
TRBJ2-5 . TRBV7-3 . TGTGCCAGCAGCTTAATGCTGACAAGGGGAGAAGAGACCCAGTACTTC CASSLMLTRGEETQYF
TRBJ2-7 TRBD2 TRBV9 . TGTGCCAGCAGCACCGGACTAGCGGGAGGTACCCCCTACGAGCAGTACTTC CASSTGLAGGTPYEQYF
TRBJ2-2 . TRBV4-3 . TGCGCCAGCAGCCAGACCACTGGGCAGGGCAACACCGGGGAGCTGTTTTTT CASSQTTGQGNTGELFF
TRBJ1-2 . TRBV29-1 . TGCAGCGTCGGGGCAGGGCCCGACTATGGCTACACCTTC CSVGAGPDYGYTF
TRBJ2-5 . TRBV7-2 . TGTGCCAGCAGCGTTACTTGGGGCCAAGAGACCCAGTACTTC CASSVTWGQETQYF
TRBJ2-6 . TRBV30 . TGTGCCTGGACCGTAGGGGCCAACGTCCTGACTTTC CAWTVGANVLTF
TRBJ2-7 . TRBV12-3/TRBV12-4 . TGTGCCAGCACTGGCGCGTCCTACGAGCAGTACTTC CASTGASYEQYF
TRBJ2-5 . TRBV20-1 . TGCAGTGCTGAAGCTTTGGAGACCCAGTACTTC CSAEALETQYF
TRBJ1-6 . TRBV12-3/TRBV12-4 . TGTGCCAGCAGCGCAACAGGGTATTCACCCCTCCACTTT CASSATGYSPLHF
TRBJ2-5 . TRBV20-1 few TGCAGTGCTAGAGGAGGAGGGACCCAGTACTTC CSARGGGTQYF
TRBJ2-1 . TRBV4-2 few TGTGCCAGCAGCCAAGATTTAGTGATCAATGAGCAGTTCTTC CASSQDLVINEQFF
TRBJ2-7 TRBD1 TRBV10-3 many TGTGCCATCAGTGCCCGGACAGGGGGCTACGAGCAGTACTTC CAISARTGGYEQYF
TRBJ2-3 . TRBV21-1 few TGTGCCAGCAGCAAGCCCGATCTAACCCGAGATACGCAGTATTTT CASSKPDLTRDTQYF
TRBJ1-2 . TRBV28 . TGTGCCAGCAGTTTTAGTTCCGGCACCGGCTACCAAGGCGGCTACACCTTC CASSFSSGTGYQGGYTF